Given below is one T cell receptor beta chain in context. The sample comes from a study of blood T cell repertoires in COVID-19. Participants spanned ages 18 to 89 years and resided in about two dozen US areas. Participants had their cohort set by participant-reported clinical history. The CDR3 has 16 residues. CDR1 and CDR2 from the germline V gene are GTSNPN and SVGIG (reference sequence). Trimming shortened V by 7 bases and J by 2 bases, and 21 bases separated the two germline ends. Libraries were prepared by immunoSEQ multiplex PCR; TCRdb keeps only in-frame clonotypes and omits some of them. Here the sample spans over 200,000 clones, 90% being singletons.

This receptor was taken from a young man who had been exposed to COVID-19. The chain has TRBV30 and TRBJ1-3, with D perhaps TRBD1 (6 bases). Sequencing used PBMCs or T cells enriched from blood (not recorded which). CDR3 nucleotide sequence: TGTGCCTCGCGAGATGTCGGGGGGCGAGCTGGAAACACCATATATTTT. Translated, it gives CASRDVGGRAGNTIYF. Variable domain in full (rest from reference TRBV30 and TRBJ1-3): SQTIHQWPATLVQPVGSPLSLECTVEGTSNPNLYWYRQAAGRGLQLLFYSVGIGQISSEVPQNLSASRPQDRQFILSSKKLLLSDSGFYLCASRDVGGRAGNTIYFGEGSWLTVV.